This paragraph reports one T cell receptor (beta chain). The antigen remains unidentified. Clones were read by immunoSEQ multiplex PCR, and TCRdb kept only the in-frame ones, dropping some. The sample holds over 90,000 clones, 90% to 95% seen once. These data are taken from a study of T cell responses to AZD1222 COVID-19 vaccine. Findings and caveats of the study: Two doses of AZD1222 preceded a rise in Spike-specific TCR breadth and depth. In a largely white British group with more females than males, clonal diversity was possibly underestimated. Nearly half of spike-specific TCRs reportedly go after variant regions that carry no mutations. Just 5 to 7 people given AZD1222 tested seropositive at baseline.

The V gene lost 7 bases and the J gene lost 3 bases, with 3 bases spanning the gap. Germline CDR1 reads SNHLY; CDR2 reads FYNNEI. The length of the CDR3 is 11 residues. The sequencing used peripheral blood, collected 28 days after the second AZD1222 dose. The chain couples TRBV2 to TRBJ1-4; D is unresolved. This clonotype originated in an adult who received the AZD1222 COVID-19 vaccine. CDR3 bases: TGTGCCAGCAACGCTAATGAAAAACTGTTTTTT. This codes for CASNANEKLFF.